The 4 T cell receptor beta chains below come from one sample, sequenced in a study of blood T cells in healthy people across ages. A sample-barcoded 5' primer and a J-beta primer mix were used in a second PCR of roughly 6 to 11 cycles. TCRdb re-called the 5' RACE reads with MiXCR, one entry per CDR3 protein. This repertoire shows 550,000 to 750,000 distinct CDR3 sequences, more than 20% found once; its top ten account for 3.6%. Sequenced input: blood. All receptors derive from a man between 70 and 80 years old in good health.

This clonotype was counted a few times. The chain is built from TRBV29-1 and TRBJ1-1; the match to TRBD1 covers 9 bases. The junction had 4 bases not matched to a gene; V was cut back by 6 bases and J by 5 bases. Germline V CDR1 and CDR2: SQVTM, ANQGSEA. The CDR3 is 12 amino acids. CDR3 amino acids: CSVYRGQTEAFF. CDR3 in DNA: TGCAGCGTGTACAGGGGGCAGACTGAAGCTTTCTTT.

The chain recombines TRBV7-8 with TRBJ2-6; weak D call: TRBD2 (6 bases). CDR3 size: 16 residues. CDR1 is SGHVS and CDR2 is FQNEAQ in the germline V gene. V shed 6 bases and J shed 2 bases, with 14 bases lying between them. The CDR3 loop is CASSPRGSAGANVLTF. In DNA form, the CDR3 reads TGTGCCAGCAGTCCACGGGGGTCCGCTGGGGCCAACGTCCTGACTTTC.

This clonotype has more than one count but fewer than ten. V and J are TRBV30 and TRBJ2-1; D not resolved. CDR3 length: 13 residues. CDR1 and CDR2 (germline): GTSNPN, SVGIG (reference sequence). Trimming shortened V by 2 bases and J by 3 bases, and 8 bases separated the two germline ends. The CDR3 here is CAWSRVDYNEQFF. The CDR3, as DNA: TGTGCCTGGAGTCGGGTGGACTACAATGAGCAGTTCTTC.

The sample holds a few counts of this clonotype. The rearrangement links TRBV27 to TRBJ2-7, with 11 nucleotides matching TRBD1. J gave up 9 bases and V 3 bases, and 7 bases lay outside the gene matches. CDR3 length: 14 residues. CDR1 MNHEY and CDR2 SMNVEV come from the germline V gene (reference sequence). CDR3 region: CASSLGTGGGVQYF. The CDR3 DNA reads TGTGCCAGCAGTTTGGGGACAGGGGGTGGAGTGCAGTACTTC.